This is a list of T cell receptor beta chains from one sample in a study of blood T cell repertoires in COVID-19. Assay: immunoSEQ multiplex PCR; the TCRdb copy retains only in-frame clones and omits some. The sample includes about 150,000 clones, just under 85% seen only once; the top ten take 6.2%. Sequencing input: PBMCs or T cells enriched from blood (not recorded which). These TCRs come from a woman aged 40-49 years who had recovered from COVID-19. CDR3s include the opening cysteine and the closing phenylalanine or tryptophan. Fields, in order: CDR3 DNA, CDR3 protein, J gene, clone size, V gene, D gene. A D gene is named only where the DNA matches it firmly. The listing skips clone size in some rows; elsewhere it reads once, few, many or a size class.

DNA: TGTGCCAGCAGCTCCTACCCCGAGGCTAGCGAAACCTACGAGCAGTACTTC
CDR3: CASSSYPEASETYEQYF
J: TRBJ2-7
size: NA
V: TRBV7-6
D: NA

DNA: TGTGCCAGCAGCTCGGGACCGGACAGAAGCACTGAAGCTTTCTTT
CDR3: CASSSGPDRSTEAFF
J: TRBJ1-1
size: NA
V: TRBV7-9
D: NA

DNA: TGTGCTAGTGGTTCAGGACTGGAACAGTTCTTC
CDR3: CASGSGLEQFF
J: TRBJ2-1
size: NA
V: TRBV12-5
D: NA

DNA: TGTGCCAGCAGCCCGGTCCCTACTACCCCTAACTATGGCTACACCTTC
CDR3: CASSPVPTTPNYGYTF
J: TRBJ1-2
size: NA
V: TRBV5-8
D: NA

DNA: TGCAGCGTGGGACAGGGTAACCTTTACACCTTC
CDR3: CSVGQGNLYTF
J: TRBJ1-2
size: NA
V: TRBV20-1
D: TRBD1

DNA: TGTGCCAGCAGCCCTGGACTAGCGGGGCCCCAAGAGACCCAGTACTTC
CDR3: CASSPGLAGPQETQYF
J: TRBJ2-5
size: NA
V: TRBV7-2
D: TRBD2

DNA: TGCAGCGTTGGGGCAGGGTACGAGCAGTACTTC
CDR3: CSVGAGYEQYF
J: TRBJ2-7
size: NA
V: TRBV29-1
D: NA

DNA: TGTGCCAGCAGGTACCTAGCAGGGGCCTACAATGAGCAGTTCTTC
CDR3: CASRYLAGAYNEQFF
J: TRBJ2-1
size: NA
V: TRBV6-5
D: NA

DNA: TGTGCCAGCAGCCAAGGAACCGGGACAGGGAGGGGAGAGACCCAGTACTTC
CDR3: CASSQGTGTGRGETQYF
J: TRBJ2-5
size: NA
V: TRBV3-1/TRBV3-2
D: TRBD1

DNA: TGCGCCAGCAGCCGCTCACAGGGGAATCACTATGGCTACACCTTC
CDR3: CASSRSQGNHYGYTF
J: TRBJ1-2
size: once
V: TRBV4-1
D: TRBD1

DNA: TGTGCCAGCAGCTTAGGAGCAGGGCCCACCGGGGAGCTGTTTTTT
CDR3: CASSLGAGPTGELFF
J: TRBJ2-2
size: NA
V: TRBV7-6
D: NA

DNA: TGTGCTAGTGGTTTGTTGGCCCATGAAGGGGGTTTTTTTTATGGCTACACCTTC
CDR3: CASGLLAHEGGFFYGYTF
J: TRBJ1-2
size: NA
V: TRBV12-5
D: NA

DNA: TGTGCCAGCTCACCGGCCCTAGCGGGAGGGAAGAACAACAATGAGCAGTTCTTC
CDR3: CASSPALAGGKNNNEQFF
J: TRBJ2-1
size: NA
V: TRBV18
D: TRBD2

DNA: TGCGCCAGCAGCTTGGAAGCACCGAGGGACTATGGCTACACCTTC
CDR3: CASSLEAPRDYGYTF
J: TRBJ1-2
size: once
V: TRBV5-1
D: NA

DNA: TGTGCCAGCAGCTTAGCCCGACTAGCGGGAGGGGAGGTGCCCCAGGAGACCCAGTACTTC
CDR3: CASSLARLAGGEVPQETQYF
J: TRBJ2-5
size: NA
V: TRBV7-8
D: TRBD2

DNA: TGTGCCAGCAGTGATGAAGGGTTGGGGGCAAAGCCCCAGCATTTT
CDR3: CASSDEGLGAKPQHF
J: TRBJ1-5
size: NA
V: TRBV2
D: NA

DNA: TGTGCCAGCAGCTTAGGAGGGACACAGAATTCACCCCTCCACTTT
CDR3: CASSLGGTQNSPLHF
J: TRBJ1-6
size: NA
V: TRBV7-8
D: NA

DNA: TGTGCCAGCTCACCGACAGAAATGAACACTGAAGCTTTCTTT
CDR3: CASSPTEMNTEAFF
J: TRBJ1-1
size: NA
V: TRBV18
D: NA

DNA: TGTGCCAGCAGTTGGGGACTAGCGGGGGAGCAGTACTTC
CDR3: CASSWGLAGEQYF
J: TRBJ2-7
size: NA
V: TRBV27
D: TRBD2

DNA: TGTGCCAGTAGTCTAGAGTCTAGCGCTACCTACGAGCAGTACTTC
CDR3: CASSLESSATYEQYF
J: TRBJ2-7
size: NA
V: TRBV19
D: NA

DNA: TGTGCCAGCAGCTTGATGACTAGCGGGGATCCCTACGAGCAGTACTTC
CDR3: CASSLMTSGDPYEQYF
J: TRBJ2-7
size: NA
V: TRBV7-4
D: TRBD2

DNA: TGTGCCAGCAGCGCAGGAAGCCAAGAGACCCAGTACTTC
CDR3: CASSAGSQETQYF
J: TRBJ2-5
size: NA
V: TRBV11-2
D: NA

DNA: TGCAGTGCTAGTGGGGACAGGGCCACTGAGGAGCAGTACTTC
CDR3: CSASGDRATEEQYF
J: TRBJ2-7
size: NA
V: TRBV20-1
D: TRBD1

DNA: TGTGCTAGTGGTTTGGTTGAGGGTAACACCATATATTTT
CDR3: CASGLVEGNTIYF
J: TRBJ1-3
size: NA
V: TRBV12-5
D: NA

DNA: TGTGCCAGCAGTTACCAGGGGTTGGTGCTTCGAGAGACCCAGTACTTC
CDR3: CASSYQGLVLRETQYF
J: TRBJ2-5
size: NA
V: TRBV6-5
D: NA

DNA: TGTGCCAGCAGCGCCGGTAGTAGAGGGACCGGGGAGCTGTTTTTT
CDR3: CASSAGSRGTGELFF
J: TRBJ2-2
size: NA
V: TRBV9
D: NA

DNA: TGTGCCAGCAGCCCCCGACAGCCGCAATATAGCAATCAGCCCCAGCATTTT
CDR3: CASSPRQPQYSNQPQHF
J: TRBJ1-5
size: NA
V: TRBV21-1
D: NA

DNA: TGCGCCAGCAGCCTGGCAGGCCAGGGGGCGTCTGGGGCCAACGTCCTGACTTTC
CDR3: CASSLAGQGASGANVLTF
J: TRBJ2-6
size: few
V: TRBV4-1
D: TRBD1

DNA: TGCGCCAGCAGCACCAGAAACCAACGAGGTGAAAAACTGTTTTTT
CDR3: CASSTRNQRGEKLFF
J: TRBJ1-4
size: NA
V: TRBV4-1
D: NA

DNA: TGCAGCGTTCGGGCTAGCAACTACGAGCAGTACTTC
CDR3: CSVRASNYEQYF
J: TRBJ2-7
size: NA
V: TRBV29-1
D: NA

DNA: TGCGCCAGCAGCTTGTGGACTAGCGGGGGTTACGAGCAGTACTTC
CDR3: CASSLWTSGGYEQYF
J: TRBJ2-7
size: NA
V: TRBV5-1
D: TRBD2

DNA: TGTGCCAGCAGCGTAGAGGCGGGGGCTAACTATGGCTACACCTTC
CDR3: CASSVEAGANYGYTF
J: TRBJ1-2
size: NA
V: TRBV9
D: NA

DNA: TGTGCCAGCAGCTTCCGTGAAAAACTGTTTTTT
CDR3: CASSFREKLFF
J: TRBJ1-4
size: NA
V: TRBV12-1
D: NA

DNA: TGTGCCTGGACCGCTAAACTAGCGGGTATAGGAAAGACCCAGTACTTC
CDR3: CAWTAKLAGIGKTQYF
J: TRBJ2-5
size: NA
V: TRBV30
D: TRBD2

DNA: TGCGCCAGCAGTGAACGGACTAGCGGGAAGAGCTCCTACAATGAGCAGTTCTTC
CDR3: CASSERTSGKSSYNEQFF
J: TRBJ2-1
size: NA
V: TRBV10-2
D: TRBD2

DNA: TGCGCCAGCAGCCATGGGGGGGCTAGCAATCAGCCCCAGCATTTT
CDR3: CASSHGGASNQPQHF
J: TRBJ1-5
size: NA
V: TRBV4-1
D: NA

DNA: TGTGCCAGCAGCGCCAGGACAGGGGGCGCAGATGGCTACACCTTC
CDR3: CASSARTGGADGYTF
J: TRBJ1-2
size: NA
V: TRBV9
D: TRBD1

DNA: TGCGCCAGCAGCTTCGGACAGGGGGCCAGCTATGGCTACACCTTC
CDR3: CASSFGQGASYGYTF
J: TRBJ1-2
size: NA
V: TRBV5-1
D: TRBD1

DNA: TGCGCCAGCAGATACCGACAGGGGACTAATTCACCCCTCCACTTT
CDR3: CASRYRQGTNSPLHF
J: TRBJ1-6
size: NA
V: TRBV5-1
D: TRBD1

DNA: TGTGCCAGCAGTGACCCCCTCCTACTCTATGGCTACACCTTC
CDR3: CASSDPLLLYGYTF
J: TRBJ1-2
size: once
V: TRBV2
D: NA

DNA: TGCGCCAGCAGCAATTGGGAGGACAGGGGTCCTGGAAACACCATATATTTT
CDR3: CASSNWEDRGPGNTIYF
J: TRBJ1-3
size: NA
V: TRBV5-1
D: TRBD1

DNA: TGTGCCAGAAAAGAGAACCAAGAGACCCAGTACTTC
CDR3: CARKENQETQYF
J: TRBJ2-5
size: once
V: TRBV12-3/TRBV12-4
D: NA

DNA: TGTGCCAGTAGTATCTATAAGCCGGGTCTAGCGACCTACAATGAGCAGTTCTTC
CDR3: CASSIYKPGLATYNEQFF
J: TRBJ2-1
size: NA
V: TRBV19
D: NA

DNA: TGCGCCAGCAGCCAAGTGGGACAGGCAAATTCACCCCTCCACTTT
CDR3: CASSQVGQANSPLHF
J: TRBJ1-6
size: NA
V: TRBV4-1
D: TRBD1

DNA: TGCGCCAGCAGCCCCCTCGGGACAGATAATTCACCCCTCCACTTT
CDR3: CASSPLGTDNSPLHF
J: TRBJ1-6
size: NA
V: TRBV4-1
D: TRBD1

DNA: TGTGCCACCAGCGCAAGCGGGGGCACAGATACGCAGTATTTT
CDR3: CATSASGGTDTQYF
J: TRBJ2-3
size: NA
V: TRBV15
D: TRBD2

DNA: TGTGCCAGCAGTGAAGGGCTAGCGGGGGCCTTTAGCAATGAGCAGTTCTTC
CDR3: CASSEGLAGAFSNEQFF
J: TRBJ2-1
size: once
V: TRBV6-1
D: TRBD2

DNA: TGTGCCAGCAAAAAGGAGACAGGGGGCTTAGATACGCAGTATTTT
CDR3: CASKKETGGLDTQYF
J: TRBJ2-3
size: NA
V: TRBV2
D: TRBD1

DNA: TGTGCCAGCAGCTCGGGGTTCAGAGGAGATACGCAGTATTTT
CDR3: CASSSGFRGDTQYF
J: TRBJ2-3
size: few
V: TRBV7-9
D: NA

DNA: TGTGCCAGCCTAGCCGGGGGGATGAGTGAAGCTTTCTTT
CDR3: CASLAGGMSEAFF
J: TRBJ1-1
size: NA
V: TRBV2
D: NA

DNA: TGTGCCAGCAGTGACCAGGGACAGGGGGGCTCCTACGAGCAGTACTTC
CDR3: CASSDQGQGGSYEQYF
J: TRBJ2-7
size: many
V: TRBV6-1
D: TRBD1

DNA: TGTGCCAGTAGCACGACAGACACAGATACGCAGTATTTT
CDR3: CASSTTDTDTQYF
J: TRBJ2-3
size: NA
V: TRBV19
D: NA

DNA: TGTGCCATCAGTGAGACAGGCCACGAGCAGTACTTC
CDR3: CAISETGHEQYF
J: TRBJ2-7
size: NA
V: TRBV10-3
D: NA